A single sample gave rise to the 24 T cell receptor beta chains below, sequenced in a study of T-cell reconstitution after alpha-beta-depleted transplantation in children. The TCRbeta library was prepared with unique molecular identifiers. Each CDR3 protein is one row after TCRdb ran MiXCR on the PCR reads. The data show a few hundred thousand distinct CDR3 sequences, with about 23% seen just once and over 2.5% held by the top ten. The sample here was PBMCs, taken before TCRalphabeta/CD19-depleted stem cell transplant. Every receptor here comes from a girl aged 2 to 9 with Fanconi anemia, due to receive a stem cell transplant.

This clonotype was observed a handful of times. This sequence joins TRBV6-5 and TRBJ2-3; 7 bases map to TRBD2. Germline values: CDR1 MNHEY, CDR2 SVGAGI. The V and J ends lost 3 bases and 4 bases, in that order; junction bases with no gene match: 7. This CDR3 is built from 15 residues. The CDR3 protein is CASSYAREWSDTQYF. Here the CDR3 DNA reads TGTGCCAGCAGTTATGCGCGGGAGTGGTCAGATACGCAGTATTTT.

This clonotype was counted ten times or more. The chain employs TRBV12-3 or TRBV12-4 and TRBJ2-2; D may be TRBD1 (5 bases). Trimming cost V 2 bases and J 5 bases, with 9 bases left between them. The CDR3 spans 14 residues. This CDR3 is CASSLQGWTGELFF. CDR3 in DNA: TGTGCCAGCAGTTTACAGGGTTGGACCGGGGAGCTGTTTTTT.

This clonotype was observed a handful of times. This chain's CDR3 is CASSSKGGRADADTQYF. In nucleotides, the CDR3 is TGTGCCAGCAGCTCGAAGGGCGGGAGGGCCGACGCAGATACGCAGTATTTT. This chain links TRBV7-6 with TRBJ2-3; TRBD2 matches 9 bases. The CDR3 has 17 residues. Germline CDR1 reads SGHVS; CDR2 reads FNYEAQ. J was trimmed by 4 bases and V by 4 bases; bases with no gene match: 12.

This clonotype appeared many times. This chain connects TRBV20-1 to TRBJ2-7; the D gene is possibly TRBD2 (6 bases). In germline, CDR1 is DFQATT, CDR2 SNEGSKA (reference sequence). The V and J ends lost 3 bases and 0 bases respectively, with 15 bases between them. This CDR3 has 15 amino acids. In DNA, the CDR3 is TGCAGTGCTAGTGGCGGGGCCCATAGCTCCTACGAGCAGTACTTC. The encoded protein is CSASGGAHSSYEQYF.

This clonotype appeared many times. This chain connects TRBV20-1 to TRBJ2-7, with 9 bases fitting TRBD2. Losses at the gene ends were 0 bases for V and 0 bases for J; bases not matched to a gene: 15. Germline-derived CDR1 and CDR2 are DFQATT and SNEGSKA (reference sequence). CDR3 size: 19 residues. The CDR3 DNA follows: TGCAGTGCTAGAGATCTCGGAATAGGGAGTAGCGGGAGCTCCTACGAGCAGTACTTC. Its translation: CSARDLGIGSSGSSYEQYF.

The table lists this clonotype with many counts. The CDR3 DNA follows: TGCAGCGTTGAGGTCGGAGGCACAGATACGCAGTATTTT. This encodes CSVEVGGTDTQYF. The rearrangement joins TRBV29-1 to TRBJ2-3; D is undetermined. Trimming cost V 3 bases and J 1 base, with 8 bases left between them. The CDR3 is 13 residues long. Germline CDR1 is SQVTM and CDR2 is ANQGSEA.

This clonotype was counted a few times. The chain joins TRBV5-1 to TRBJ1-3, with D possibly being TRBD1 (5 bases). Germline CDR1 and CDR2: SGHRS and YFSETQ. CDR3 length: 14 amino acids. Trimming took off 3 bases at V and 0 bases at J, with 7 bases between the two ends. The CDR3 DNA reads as TGCGCCAGCAGCTCCAGGGTCTCTGGAAACACCATATATTTT. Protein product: CASSSRVSGNTIYF. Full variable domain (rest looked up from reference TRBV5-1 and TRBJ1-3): KAGVTQTPRYLIKTRGQQVTLSCSPISGHRSVSWYQQTPGQGLQFLFEYFSETQRNKGNFPGRFSGRQFSNSRSEMNVSTLELGDSALYLCASSSRVSGNTIYFGEGSWLTVV.

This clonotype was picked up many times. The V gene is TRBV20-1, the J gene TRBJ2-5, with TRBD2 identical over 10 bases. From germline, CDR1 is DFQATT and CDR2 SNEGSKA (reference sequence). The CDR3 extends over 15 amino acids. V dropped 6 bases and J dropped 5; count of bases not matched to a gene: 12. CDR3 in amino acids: CSAGRTSGIGETQYF. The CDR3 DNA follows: TGCAGTGCCGGAAGGACTAGCGGAATCGGGGAGACCCAGTACTTC.

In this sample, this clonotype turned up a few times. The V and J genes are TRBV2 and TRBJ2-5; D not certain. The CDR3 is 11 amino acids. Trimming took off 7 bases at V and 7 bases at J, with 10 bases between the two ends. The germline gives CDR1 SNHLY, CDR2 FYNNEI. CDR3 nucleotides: TGTGCCAGCACCATGAAGGGGACCCAGTACTTC. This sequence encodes CASTMKGTQYF.

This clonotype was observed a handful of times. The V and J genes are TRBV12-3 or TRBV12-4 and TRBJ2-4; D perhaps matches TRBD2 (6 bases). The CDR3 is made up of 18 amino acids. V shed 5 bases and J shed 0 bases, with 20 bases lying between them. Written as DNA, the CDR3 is TGTGCCAGCAGTCCCGGTTTTAGGGTGGGACTAGCCAAAAACATTCAGTACTTC. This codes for CASSPGFRVGLAKNIQYF.

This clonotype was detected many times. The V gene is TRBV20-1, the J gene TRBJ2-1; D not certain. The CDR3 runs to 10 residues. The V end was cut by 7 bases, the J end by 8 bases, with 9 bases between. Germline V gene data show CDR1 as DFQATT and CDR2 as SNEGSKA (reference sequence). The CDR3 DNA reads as TGCAGTGTCAACGCGCATGAGCAGTTCTTC. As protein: CSVNAHEQFF.

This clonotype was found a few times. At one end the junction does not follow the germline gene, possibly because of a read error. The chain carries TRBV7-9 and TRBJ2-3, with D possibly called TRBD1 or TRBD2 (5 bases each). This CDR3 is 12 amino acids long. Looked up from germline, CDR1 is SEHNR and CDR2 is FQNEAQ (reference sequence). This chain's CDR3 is CASSLGTDSTHF. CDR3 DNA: TGTGCCAGCAGCTTGGGGACCGATTCAACCCATTTT.

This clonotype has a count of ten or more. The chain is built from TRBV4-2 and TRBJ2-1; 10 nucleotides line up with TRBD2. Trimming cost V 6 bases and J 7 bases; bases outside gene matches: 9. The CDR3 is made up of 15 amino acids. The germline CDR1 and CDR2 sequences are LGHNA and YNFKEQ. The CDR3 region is CASRISGGANNEQFF. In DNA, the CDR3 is TGTGCCAGCAGGATAAGCGGGGGGGCAAATAATGAGCAGTTCTTC.

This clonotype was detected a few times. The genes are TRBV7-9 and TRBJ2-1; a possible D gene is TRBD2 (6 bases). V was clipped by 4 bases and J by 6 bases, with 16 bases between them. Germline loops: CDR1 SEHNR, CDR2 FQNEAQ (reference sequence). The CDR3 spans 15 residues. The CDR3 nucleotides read TGTGCCAGCAGCTCAACCGGGAGTGGGATCAATGAGCAGTTCTTC. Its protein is CASSSTGSGINEQFF.

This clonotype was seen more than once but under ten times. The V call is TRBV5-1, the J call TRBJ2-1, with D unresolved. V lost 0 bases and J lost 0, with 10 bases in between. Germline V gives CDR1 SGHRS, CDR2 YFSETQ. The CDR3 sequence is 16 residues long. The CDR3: CASSLGVRISYNEQFF. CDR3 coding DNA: TGCGCCAGCAGCTTGGGTGTGCGTATCTCCTACAATGAGCAGTTCTTC.

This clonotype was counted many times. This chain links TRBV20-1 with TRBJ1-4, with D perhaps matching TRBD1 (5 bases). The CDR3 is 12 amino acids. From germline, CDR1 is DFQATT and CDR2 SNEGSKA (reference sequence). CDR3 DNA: TGCAGAGAAGGGACGGGGAATGAAAAACTGTTTTTT. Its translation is CREGTGNEKLFF.

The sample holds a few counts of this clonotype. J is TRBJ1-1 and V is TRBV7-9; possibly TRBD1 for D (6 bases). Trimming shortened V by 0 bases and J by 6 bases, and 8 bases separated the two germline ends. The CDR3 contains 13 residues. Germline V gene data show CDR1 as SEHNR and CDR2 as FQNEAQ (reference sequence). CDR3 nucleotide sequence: TGTGCCAGCAGCTTAGCCGACAGGCCTGAAGCTTTCTTT. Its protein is CASSLADRPEAFF. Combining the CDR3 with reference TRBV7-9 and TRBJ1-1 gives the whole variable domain DTGVSQNPRHKITKRGQNVTFRCDPISEHNRLYWYRQTLGQGPEFLTYFQNEAQLEKSRLLSDRFSAERPKGSFSTLEIQRTEQGDSAMYLCASSLADRPEAFFGQGTRLTVV.

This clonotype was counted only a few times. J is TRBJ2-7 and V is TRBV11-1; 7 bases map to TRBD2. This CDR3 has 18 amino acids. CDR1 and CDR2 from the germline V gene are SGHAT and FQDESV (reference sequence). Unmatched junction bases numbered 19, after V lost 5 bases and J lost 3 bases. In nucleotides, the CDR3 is TGTGCCAGCAGCATGATAGAGGCTAGCGGAACGAGGGGCTACGAGCAGTACTTC. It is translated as CASSMIEASGTRGYEQYF.

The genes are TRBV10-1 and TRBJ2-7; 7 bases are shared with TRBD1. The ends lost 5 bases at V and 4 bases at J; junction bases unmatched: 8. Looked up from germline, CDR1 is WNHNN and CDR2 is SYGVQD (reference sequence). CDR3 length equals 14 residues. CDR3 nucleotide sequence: TGCGCCAGCAGTATACCGGGACAGCCGTACGAGCAGTACTTC. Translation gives CASSIPGQPYEQYF.

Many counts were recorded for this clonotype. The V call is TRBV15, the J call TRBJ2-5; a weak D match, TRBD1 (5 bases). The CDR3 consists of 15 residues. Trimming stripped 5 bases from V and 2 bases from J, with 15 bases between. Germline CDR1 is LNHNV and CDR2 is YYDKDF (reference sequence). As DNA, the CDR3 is TGTGCCACCAGCTCTTGGTTGGGGCGACAAGAGACCCAGTACTTC. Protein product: CATSSWLGRQETQYF.

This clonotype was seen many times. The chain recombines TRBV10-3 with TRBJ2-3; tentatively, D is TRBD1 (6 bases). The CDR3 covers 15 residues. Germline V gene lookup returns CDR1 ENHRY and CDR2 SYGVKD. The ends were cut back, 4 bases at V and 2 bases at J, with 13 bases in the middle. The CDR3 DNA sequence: TGTGCCATCAGTGCGCGGACAGTTTACACAGATACGCAGTATTTT. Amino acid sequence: CAISARTVYTDTQYF.

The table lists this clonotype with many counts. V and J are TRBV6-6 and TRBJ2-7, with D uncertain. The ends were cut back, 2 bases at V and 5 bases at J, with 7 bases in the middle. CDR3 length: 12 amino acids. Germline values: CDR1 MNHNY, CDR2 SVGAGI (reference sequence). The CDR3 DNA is TGTGCCAGCAGTTACACACTGAACGAGCAGTACTTC. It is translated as CASSYTLNEQYF.

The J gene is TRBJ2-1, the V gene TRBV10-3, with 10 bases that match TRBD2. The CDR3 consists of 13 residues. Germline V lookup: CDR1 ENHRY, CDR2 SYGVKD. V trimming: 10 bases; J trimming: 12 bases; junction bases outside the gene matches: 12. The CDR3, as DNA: TGTGCCAGTTGTAGCGGGAGGTTGGATGTGCAGTTCTTC. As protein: CASCSGRLDVQFF.

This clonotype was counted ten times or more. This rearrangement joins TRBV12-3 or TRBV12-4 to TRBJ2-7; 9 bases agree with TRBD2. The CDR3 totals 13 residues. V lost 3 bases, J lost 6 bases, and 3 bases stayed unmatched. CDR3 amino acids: CASSLSSGAEQYF. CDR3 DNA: TGTGCCAGCAGTTTGTCTAGCGGGGCCGAGCAGTACTTC.